Listed below are T cell receptor beta chains from one sample, sequenced in a study of cytomegalovirus exposure and HLA in healthy donors. Measured with immunoSEQ multiplex PCR; TCRdb has only the in-frame clones, and not every one. The sample table includes about 160,000 clones. Specimen: PBMCs. The receptor set was obtained from a woman aged 55-69 years in good health and CMV-seronegative. Both conserved end residues are part of each CDR3. D genes are given only for firm matches.

j_gene: TRBJ2-1
d_gene: TRBD2
v_gene: TRBV4-3
CDR3aa: CASSQDSEGGRGNEQFF
CDR3nt: TGCGCCAGCAGCCAAGATTCCGAGGGCGGGAGGGGCAATGAGCAGTTCTTC

j_gene: TRBJ2-2
d_gene: -
v_gene: TRBV19
CDR3aa: CASKGGTANTGELFF
CDR3nt: TGTGCCAGTAAAGGGGGGACAGCGAACACCGGGGAGCTGTTTTTT

j_gene: TRBJ1-5
d_gene: -
v_gene: TRBV6-1
CDR3aa: CAVARDRFLNQPQHF
CDR3nt: TGTGCAGTCGCCAGAGACAGATTTTTAAATCAGCCCCAGCATTTT

j_gene: TRBJ2-7
d_gene: -
v_gene: TRBV18
CDR3aa: CASSLEDEQYF
CDR3nt: TGTGCCAGCTCACTTGAGGACGAGCAGTACTTC

j_gene: TRBJ2-2
d_gene: -
v_gene: TRBV11-2
CDR3aa: CASSLTRLNTGELFF
CDR3nt: TGTGCCAGCAGCTTAACCAGACTAAACACCGGGGAGCTGTTTTTT

j_gene: TRBJ1-3
d_gene: -
v_gene: TRBV7-9
CDR3aa: CASTFFSPGNTIYF
CDR3nt: TGTGCCAGCACCTTCTTTTCCCCTGGAAACACCATATATTTT

j_gene: TRBJ1-1
d_gene: TRBD1
v_gene: TRBV2
CDR3aa: CASRDSSDRGLAFF
CDR3nt: TGTGCCAGCAGAGACTCGTCCGACAGGGGGTTGGCTTTCTTT

j_gene: TRBJ1-1
d_gene: -
v_gene: TRBV5-6
CDR3aa: CASSAAYGRPAFF
CDR3nt: TGTGCCAGCAGCGCCGCCTACGGCAGGCCTGCTTTCTTT

j_gene: TRBJ2-7
d_gene: TRBD2
v_gene: TRBV27
CDR3aa: CASSWGGPAYEQYF
CDR3nt: TGTGCCAGCAGTTGGGGGGGTCCAGCCTACGAGCAGTACTTC

j_gene: TRBJ2-3
d_gene: TRBD2
v_gene: TRBV6-6
CDR3aa: CASSSRLAADTQYF
CDR3nt: TGTGCCAGCAGTTCCCGACTAGCGGCAGATACGCAGTATTTT

j_gene: TRBJ1-1
d_gene: TRBD1
v_gene: TRBV5-6
CDR3aa: CASSFGQANTEAFF
CDR3nt: TGTGCCAGCAGCTTTGGACAGGCGAACACTGAAGCTTTCTTT

j_gene: TRBJ2-1
d_gene: TRBD1
v_gene: TRBV4-1
CDR3aa: CASSLENRGHLRNEQFF
CDR3nt: TGCGCCAGCAGCCTAGAAAACAGGGGTCACCTCCGTAATGAGCAGTTCTTC

j_gene: TRBJ1-5
d_gene: TRBD1
v_gene: TRBV19
CDR3aa: CASSKTGINQPQHF
CDR3nt: TGTGCCAGTAGTAAGACAGGGATTAATCAGCCCCAGCATTTT

j_gene: TRBJ1-5
d_gene: TRBD1
v_gene: TRBV2
CDR3aa: CASRDRVEQPQHF
CDR3nt: TGTGCCAGCAGAGACAGGGTTGAGCAGCCCCAGCATTTT

j_gene: TRBJ1-1
d_gene: -
v_gene: TRBV7-3
CDR3aa: CASTLPGYTEAFF
CDR3nt: TGTGCCAGCACCCTCCCAGGGTACACTGAAGCTTTCTTT

j_gene: TRBJ2-7
d_gene: TRBD2
v_gene: TRBV7-8
CDR3aa: CASSSGGASLYEQYF
CDR3nt: TGTGCCAGCAGCTCGGGGGGGGCGTCGCTCTACGAGCAGTACTTC

j_gene: TRBJ1-6
d_gene: TRBD1
v_gene: TRBV5-1
CDR3aa: CASSMTGGERSPLHF
CDR3nt: TGCGCCAGCAGTATGACAGGGGGCGAAAGGTCACCCCTCCACTTT

j_gene: TRBJ2-2
d_gene: TRBD2
v_gene: TRBV11-2
CDR3aa: CASSTRLAGASGELFF
CDR3nt: TGTGCCAGCAGCACCAGACTAGCGGGAGCGTCCGGGGAGCTGTTTTTT

j_gene: TRBJ1-2
d_gene: TRBD1
v_gene: TRBV27
CDR3aa: CASGQGNYGYTF
CDR3nt: TGTGCCAGCGGACAGGGGAACTATGGCTACACCTTC

j_gene: TRBJ2-7
d_gene: TRBD2
v_gene: TRBV18
CDR3aa: CASSPTRGESYEQYF
CDR3nt: TGTGCCAGCTCACCAACGCGGGGGGAGTCCTACGAGCAGTACTTC

j_gene: TRBJ1-6
d_gene: -
v_gene: TRBV19
CDR3aa: CASRGGFNSPLHF
CDR3nt: TGTGCCAGCAGAGGAGGGTTTAATTCACCCCTCCACTTT

j_gene: TRBJ2-5
d_gene: -
v_gene: TRBV27
CDR3aa: CASSEENGRIVEAQYF
CDR3nt: TGTGCCAGCAGTGAGGAGAATGGTAGGATTGTTGAGGCCCAGTACTTC

j_gene: TRBJ1-2
d_gene: TRBD1
v_gene: TRBV6-1
CDR3aa: CASREGTGGSYGYTF
CDR3nt: TGTGCCAGCAGGGAAGGGACAGGGGGTAGCTATGGCTACACCTTC

j_gene: TRBJ1-1
d_gene: TRBD1
v_gene: TRBV5-4
CDR3aa: CASSLGGRGDTEAFF
CDR3nt: TGTGCCAGCAGCTTGGGAGGCAGGGGGGACACTGAAGCTTTCTTT